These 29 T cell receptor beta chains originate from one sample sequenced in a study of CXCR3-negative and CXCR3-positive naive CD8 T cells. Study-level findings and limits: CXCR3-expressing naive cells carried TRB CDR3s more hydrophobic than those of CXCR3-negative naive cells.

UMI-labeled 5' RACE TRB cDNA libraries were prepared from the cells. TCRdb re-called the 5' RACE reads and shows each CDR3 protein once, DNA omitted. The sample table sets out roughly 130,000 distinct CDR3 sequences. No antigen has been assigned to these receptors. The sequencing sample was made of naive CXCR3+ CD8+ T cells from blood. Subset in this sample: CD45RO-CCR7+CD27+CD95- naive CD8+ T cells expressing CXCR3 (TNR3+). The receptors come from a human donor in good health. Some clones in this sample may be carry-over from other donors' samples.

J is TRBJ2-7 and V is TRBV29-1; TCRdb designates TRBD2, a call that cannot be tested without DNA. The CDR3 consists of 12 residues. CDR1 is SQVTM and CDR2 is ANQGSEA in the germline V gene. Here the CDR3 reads CSVEISDHEQYF.

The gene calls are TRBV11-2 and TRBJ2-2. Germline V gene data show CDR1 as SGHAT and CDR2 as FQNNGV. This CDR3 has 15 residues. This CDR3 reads CASSFDPISTGELFF.

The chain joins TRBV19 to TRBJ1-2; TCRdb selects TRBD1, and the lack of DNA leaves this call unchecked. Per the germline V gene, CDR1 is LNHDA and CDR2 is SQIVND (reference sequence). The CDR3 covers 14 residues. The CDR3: CASSFGQGVNGYTF.

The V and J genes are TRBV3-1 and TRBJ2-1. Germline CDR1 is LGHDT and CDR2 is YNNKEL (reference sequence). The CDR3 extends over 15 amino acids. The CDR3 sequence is CASSRRGGSYNEQFF.

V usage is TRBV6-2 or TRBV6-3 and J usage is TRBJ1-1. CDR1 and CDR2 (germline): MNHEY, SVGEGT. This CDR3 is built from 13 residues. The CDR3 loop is CASSYGPNTEAFF.

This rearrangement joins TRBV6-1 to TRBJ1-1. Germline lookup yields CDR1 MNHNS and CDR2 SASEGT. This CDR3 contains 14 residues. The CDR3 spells CASSEWAGRTEAFF.

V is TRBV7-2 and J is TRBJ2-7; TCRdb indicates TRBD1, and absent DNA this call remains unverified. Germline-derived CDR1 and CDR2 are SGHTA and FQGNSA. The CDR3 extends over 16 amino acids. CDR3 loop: CASSLDGGAVGNEQYF.

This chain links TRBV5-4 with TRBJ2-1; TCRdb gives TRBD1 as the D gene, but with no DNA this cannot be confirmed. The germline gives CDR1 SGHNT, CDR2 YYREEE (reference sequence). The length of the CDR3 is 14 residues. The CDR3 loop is CASSPGSGYNEQFF.

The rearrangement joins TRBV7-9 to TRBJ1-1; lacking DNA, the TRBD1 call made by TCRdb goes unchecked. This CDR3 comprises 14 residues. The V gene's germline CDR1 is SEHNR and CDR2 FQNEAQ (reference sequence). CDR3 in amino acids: CASSAGTAGTEAFF.

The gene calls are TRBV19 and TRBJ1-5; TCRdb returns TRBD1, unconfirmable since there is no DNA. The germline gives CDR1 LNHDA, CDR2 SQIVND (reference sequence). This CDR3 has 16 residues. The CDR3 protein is CASSIEEGVGWQPQHF. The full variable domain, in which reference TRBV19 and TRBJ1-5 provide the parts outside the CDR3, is DGGITQSPKYLFRKEGQNVTLSCEQNLNHDAMYWYRQDPGQGLRLIYYSQIVNDFQKGDIAEGYSVSREKKESFPLTVTSAQKNPTAFYLCASSIEEGVGWQPQHFGDGTRLSIL.

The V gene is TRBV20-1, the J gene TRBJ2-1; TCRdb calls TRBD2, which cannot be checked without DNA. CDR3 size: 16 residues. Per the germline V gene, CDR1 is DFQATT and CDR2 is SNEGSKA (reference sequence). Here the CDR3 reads CSARSYRDSSYNEQFF.

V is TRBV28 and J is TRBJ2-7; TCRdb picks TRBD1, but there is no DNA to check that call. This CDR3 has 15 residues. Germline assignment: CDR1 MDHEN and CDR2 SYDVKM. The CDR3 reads CASSLFGGPGNEQYF.

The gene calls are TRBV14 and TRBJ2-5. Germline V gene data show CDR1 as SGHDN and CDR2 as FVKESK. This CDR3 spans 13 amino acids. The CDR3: CASSQIVQETQYF.

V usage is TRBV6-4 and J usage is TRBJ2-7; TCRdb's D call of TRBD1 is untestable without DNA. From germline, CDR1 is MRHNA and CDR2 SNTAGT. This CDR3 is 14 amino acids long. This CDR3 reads CASSEPPGYDEQYF.

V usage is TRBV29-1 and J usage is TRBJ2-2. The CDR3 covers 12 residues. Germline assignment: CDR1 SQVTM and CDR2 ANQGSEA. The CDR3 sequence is CSVEDLTGELFF.

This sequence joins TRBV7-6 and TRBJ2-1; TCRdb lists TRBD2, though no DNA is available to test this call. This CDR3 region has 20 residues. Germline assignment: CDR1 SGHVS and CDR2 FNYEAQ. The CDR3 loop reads CASSLAPGLAGGLSYNEQFF.

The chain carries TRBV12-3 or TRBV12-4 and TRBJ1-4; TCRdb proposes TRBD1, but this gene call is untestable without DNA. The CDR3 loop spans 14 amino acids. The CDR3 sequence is CASNKWGVNEKLFF.

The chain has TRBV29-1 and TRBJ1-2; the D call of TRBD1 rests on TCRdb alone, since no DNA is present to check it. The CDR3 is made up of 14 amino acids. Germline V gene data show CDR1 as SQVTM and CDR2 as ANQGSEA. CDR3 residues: CSVPSGGAGYGYTF.

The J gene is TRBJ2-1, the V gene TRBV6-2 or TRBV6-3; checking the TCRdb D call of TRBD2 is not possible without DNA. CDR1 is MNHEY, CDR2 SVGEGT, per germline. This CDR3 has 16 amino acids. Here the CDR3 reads CASSYSSVAGGNEQFF.

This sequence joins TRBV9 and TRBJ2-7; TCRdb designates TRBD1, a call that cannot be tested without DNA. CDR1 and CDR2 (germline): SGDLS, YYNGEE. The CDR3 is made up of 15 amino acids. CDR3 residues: CASSAGTGPAYEQYF.

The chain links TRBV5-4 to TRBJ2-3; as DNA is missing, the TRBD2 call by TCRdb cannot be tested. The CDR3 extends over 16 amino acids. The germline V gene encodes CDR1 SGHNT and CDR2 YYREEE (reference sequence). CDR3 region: CASSPGASGVEDTQYF.

CDR3 sequence: CASSFSKGAGVLNTGELFF. The chain joins TRBV12-3 or TRBV12-4 to TRBJ2-2; the TRBD2 assignment by TCRdb is unverifiable without DNA. CDR3 size: 19 residues.

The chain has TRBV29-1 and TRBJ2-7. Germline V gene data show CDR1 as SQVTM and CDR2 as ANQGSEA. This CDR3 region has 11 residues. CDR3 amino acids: CSAITSYEQYF.

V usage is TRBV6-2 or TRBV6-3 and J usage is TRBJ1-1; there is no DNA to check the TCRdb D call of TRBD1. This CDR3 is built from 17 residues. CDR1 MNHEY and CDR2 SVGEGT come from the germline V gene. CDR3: CASSYFIGKGSNTEAFF.

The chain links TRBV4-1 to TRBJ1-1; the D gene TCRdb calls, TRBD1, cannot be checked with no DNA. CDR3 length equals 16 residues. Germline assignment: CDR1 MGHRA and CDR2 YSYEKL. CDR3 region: CASSLRDRDLNTEAFF.

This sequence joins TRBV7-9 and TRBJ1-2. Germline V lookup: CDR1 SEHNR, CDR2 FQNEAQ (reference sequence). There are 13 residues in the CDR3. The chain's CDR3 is CASSHGSNYGYTF.

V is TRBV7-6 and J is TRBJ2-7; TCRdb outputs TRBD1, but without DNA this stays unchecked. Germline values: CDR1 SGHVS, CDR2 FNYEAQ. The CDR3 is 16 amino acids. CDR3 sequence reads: CASSLQQGQGAGEQYF.

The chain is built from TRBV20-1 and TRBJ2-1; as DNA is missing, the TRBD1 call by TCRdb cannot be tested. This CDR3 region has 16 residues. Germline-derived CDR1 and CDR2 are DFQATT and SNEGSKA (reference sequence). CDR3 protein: CSATGSGGGRGNEQFF.

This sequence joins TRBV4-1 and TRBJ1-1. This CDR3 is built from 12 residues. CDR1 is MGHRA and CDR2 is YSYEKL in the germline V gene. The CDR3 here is CASSSGREEAFF.